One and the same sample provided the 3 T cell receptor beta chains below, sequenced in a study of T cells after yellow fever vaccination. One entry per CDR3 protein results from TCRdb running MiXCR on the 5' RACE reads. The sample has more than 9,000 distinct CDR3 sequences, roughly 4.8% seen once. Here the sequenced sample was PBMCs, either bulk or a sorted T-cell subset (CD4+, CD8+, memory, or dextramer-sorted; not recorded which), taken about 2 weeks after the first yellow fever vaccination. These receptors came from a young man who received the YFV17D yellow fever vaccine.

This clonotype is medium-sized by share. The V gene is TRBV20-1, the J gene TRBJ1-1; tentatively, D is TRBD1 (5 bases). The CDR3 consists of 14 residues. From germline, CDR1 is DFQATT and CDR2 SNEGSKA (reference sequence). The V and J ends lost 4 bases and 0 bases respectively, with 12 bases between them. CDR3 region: CSAKGPTLNTEAFF. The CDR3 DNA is TGCAGTGCTAAGGGGCCTACATTGAACACTGAAGCTTTCTTT.

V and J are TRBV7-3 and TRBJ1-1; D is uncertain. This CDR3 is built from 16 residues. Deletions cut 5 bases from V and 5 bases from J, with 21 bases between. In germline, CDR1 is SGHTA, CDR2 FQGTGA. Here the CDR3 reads CASSPHEKVIRTEAFF. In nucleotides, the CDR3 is TGTGCCAGCAGCCCTCACGAAAAGGTGATAAGGACTGAAGCTTTCTTT. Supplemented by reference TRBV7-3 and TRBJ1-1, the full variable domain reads GAGVSQTPSNKVTEKGKYVELRCDPISGHTALYWYRQSLGQGPEFLIYFQGTGAADDSGLPNDRFFAVRPEGSVSTLKIQRTERGDSAVYLCASSPHEKVIRTEAFFGQGTRLTVV.

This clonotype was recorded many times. The CDR3 sequence: CASRPSWGDAEAFF. CDR3 sequence (DNA): TGTGCCAGCAGACCGTCTTGGGGGGACGCTGAAGCTTTCTTT. The rearrangement links TRBV7-9 to TRBJ1-1; TRBD1 might be the D (5 bases). Germline loops: CDR1 SEHNR, CDR2 FQNEAQ (reference sequence). Trimming pared 6 bases from V and 6 bases from J, leaving 17 bases between. The CDR3 sequence is 14 residues long.